This T cell receptor (beta chain) was profiled in a study of beta chain features in type 1 diabetes. The study's findings and limits: The study found moderately but significantly shorter TCRB CDR3s in all four CD4+ subsets of Type 1 diabetes patients.

Expressed TCRB transcripts were sequenced because the entire RNA isolate underwent reverse transcription. Generated by immunoSEQ multiplex PCR, the TCRdb table keeps only in-frame clones and is missing some. The sample shows approximately 380,000 clones, over 13% of them seen only once. Turning to this clone: Its antigen remains unknown.

Sequenced input: naive CD4+ T cells from blood. This clonotype originated in a woman aged 18-30 years in good health.

CDR3 sequence (DNA): TGTGCCAGCACTAGACAGGCACTCCGGAACACTGAAGCTTTCTTT. It translates to CASTRQALRNTEAFF. The chain is built from TRBV6-5 and TRBJ1-1; D is possibly TRBD1 (6 bases). This CDR3 is 15 amino acids long. Germline CDR1 and CDR2: MNHEY and SVGAGI. Between the trimmed V and J ends, which lost 7 bases and 1 base, there was a span of 16 bases.